This T cell receptor (beta chain) derives from a study of shared clonotypes between healthy human individuals. Study-wide background: A donor's plate count was three for CD4 naive and three for CD4 memory; CD8 naive had two and CD8 memory one. Study results and limitations: All-four-donor shared clonotypes had higher generation probabilities than non-shared clonotypes did. Sequencing depth was expected to influence donor clonotype sharing. For naive CD4 cells, roughly 5.5% of clonotypes were shared across a handful of donors.

Data came from immunoSEQ multiplex PCR; TCRdb stores just in-frame clones and leaves some out. The table records approximately 1.9 million clones, roughly 93% of them present only once. Trimming left V 1 base short and J 0 bases short, with 8 bases between. This CDR3 contains 15 residues. Looked up from germline, CDR1 is SEHNR and CDR2 is FQNEAQ (reference sequence). The naive CD8 population came from CD45RO-negative cells selected for CCR7, without terminally differentiated effector memory CD45RA+ cells. To note about this clone: Its target is unknown.

This sequence was found in a man aged 18 to 35 in good health. Some clones in this sample may be carry-over from other donors' samples. The sequenced sample consisted of naive CD8+ T cells from PBMCs. V gene TRBV7-9 combines with J gene TRBJ2-3, with D uncertain. The CDR3 is CASSLDPFSTDTQYF. The CDR3, as DNA: TGTGCCAGCAGCTTAGACCCCTTTAGCACAGATACGCAGTATTTT.